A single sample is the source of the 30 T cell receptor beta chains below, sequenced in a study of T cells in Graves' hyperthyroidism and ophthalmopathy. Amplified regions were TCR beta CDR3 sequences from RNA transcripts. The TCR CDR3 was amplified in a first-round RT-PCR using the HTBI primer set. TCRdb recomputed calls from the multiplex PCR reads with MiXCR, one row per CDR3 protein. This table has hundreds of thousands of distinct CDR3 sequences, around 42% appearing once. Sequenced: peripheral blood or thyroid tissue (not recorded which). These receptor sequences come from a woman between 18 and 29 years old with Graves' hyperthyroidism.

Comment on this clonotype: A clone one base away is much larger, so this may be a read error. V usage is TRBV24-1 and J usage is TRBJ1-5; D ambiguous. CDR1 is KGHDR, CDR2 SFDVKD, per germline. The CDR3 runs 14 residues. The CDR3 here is CAISDRGGNQPQHF. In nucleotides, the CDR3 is TGTGCCATCAGTGACCGCGGCGGGAATCAGCCCCAGCATTTT.

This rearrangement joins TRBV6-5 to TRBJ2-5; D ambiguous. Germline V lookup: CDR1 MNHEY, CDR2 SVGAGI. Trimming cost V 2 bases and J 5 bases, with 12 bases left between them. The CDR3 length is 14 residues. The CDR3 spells CASSYGGPGETQYF. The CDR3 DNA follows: TGTGCCAGCAGTTACGGCGGCCCTGGGGAGACCCAGTACTTC.

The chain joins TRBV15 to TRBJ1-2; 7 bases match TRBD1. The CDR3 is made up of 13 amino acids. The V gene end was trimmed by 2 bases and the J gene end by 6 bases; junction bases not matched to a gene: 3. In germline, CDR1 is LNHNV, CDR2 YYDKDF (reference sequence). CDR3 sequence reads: CATSRRGTDGYTF. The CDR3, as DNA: TGTGCCACCAGCAGACGGGGGACAGATGGCTACACCTTC.

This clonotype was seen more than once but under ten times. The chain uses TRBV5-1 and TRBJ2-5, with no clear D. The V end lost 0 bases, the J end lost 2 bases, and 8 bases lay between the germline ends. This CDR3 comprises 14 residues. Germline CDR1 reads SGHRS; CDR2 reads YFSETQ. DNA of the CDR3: TGCGCCAGCAGCTTGGTAAACGGACAAGAGACCCAGTACTTC. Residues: CASSLVNGQETQYF.

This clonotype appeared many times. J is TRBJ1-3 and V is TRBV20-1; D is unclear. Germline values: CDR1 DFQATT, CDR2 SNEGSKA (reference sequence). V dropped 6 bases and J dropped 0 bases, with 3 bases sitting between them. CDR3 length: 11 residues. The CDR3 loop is CSALSGNTIYF. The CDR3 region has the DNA TGCAGTGCCCTCTCTGGAAACACCATATATTTT.

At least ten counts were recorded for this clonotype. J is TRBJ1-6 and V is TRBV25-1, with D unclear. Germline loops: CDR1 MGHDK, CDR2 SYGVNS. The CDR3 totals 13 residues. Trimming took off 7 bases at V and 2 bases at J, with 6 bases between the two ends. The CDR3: CASNGAYNSPLHF. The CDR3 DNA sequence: TGTGCCAGCAATGGGGCCTATAATTCACCCCTCCACTTT.

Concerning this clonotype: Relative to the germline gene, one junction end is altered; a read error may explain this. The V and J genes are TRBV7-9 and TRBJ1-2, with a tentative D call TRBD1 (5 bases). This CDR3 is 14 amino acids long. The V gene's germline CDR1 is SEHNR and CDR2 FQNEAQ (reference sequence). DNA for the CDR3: TGCGCCAGCAACCCACAGGAGGCTGGCTATGGCTACACCTTC. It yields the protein CASNPQEAGYGYTF.

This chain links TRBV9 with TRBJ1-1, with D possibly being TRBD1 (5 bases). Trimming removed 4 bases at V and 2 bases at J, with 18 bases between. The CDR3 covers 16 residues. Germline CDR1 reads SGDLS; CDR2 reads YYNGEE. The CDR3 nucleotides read TGTGCCAGCAGCCAAGATCCCCCGGGGGTCAACACTGAAGCTTTCTTT. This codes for CASSQDPPGVNTEAFF. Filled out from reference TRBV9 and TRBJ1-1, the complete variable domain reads DSGVTQTPKHLITATGQRVTLRCSPRSGDLSVYWYQQSLDQGLQFLIQYYNGEERAKGNILERFSAQQFPDLHSELNLSSLELGDSALYFCASSQDPPGVNTEAFFGQGTRLTVV.

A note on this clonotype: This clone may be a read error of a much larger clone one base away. The CDR3 reads CASSLGARGEQYF. In nucleotides, the CDR3 is TGTGCCAGCAGCTTGGGGGCACGGGGCGAGCAGTACTTC. This chain links TRBV7-2 with TRBJ2-7; the D gene is possibly TRBD1 (6 bases). Germline CDR1 is SGHTA and CDR2 is FQGNSA. There are 13 residues in the CDR3. Between the trimmed V and J ends, which lost 3 bases and 6 bases, there was a span of 12 bases.

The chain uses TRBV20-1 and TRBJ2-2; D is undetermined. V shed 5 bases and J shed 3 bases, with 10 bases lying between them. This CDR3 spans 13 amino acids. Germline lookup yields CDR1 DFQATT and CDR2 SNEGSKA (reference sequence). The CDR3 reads CSARDTYTGELFF. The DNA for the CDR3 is TGCAGTGCTCGTGACACATACACCGGGGAGCTGTTTTTT.

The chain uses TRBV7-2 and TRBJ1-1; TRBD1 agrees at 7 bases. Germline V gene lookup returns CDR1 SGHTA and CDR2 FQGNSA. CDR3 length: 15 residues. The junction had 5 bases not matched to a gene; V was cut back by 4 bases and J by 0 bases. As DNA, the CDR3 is TGTGCCAGCAGCTACGACAGGGTGATGAACACTGAAGCTTTCTTT. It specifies CASSYDRVMNTEAFF.

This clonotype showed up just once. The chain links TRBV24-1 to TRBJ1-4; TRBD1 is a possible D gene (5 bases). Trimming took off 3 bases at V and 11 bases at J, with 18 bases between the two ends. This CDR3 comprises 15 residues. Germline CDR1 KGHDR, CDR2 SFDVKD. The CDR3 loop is CATSDHRDPSRKLFF. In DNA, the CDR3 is TGTGCCACCAGTGATCATCGGGACCCCTCTCGGAAACTGTTTTTT.

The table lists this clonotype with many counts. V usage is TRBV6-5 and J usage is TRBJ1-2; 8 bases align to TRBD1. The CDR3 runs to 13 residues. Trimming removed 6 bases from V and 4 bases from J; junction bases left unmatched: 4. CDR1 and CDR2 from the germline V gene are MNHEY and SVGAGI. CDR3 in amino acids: CASRHGQGYGYTF. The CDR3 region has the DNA TGTGCCAGCAGGCACGGACAGGGCTATGGCTACACCTTC.

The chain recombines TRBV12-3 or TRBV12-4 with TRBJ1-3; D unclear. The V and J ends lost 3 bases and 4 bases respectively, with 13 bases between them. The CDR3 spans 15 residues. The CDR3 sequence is CASSFPPAGGNTIYF. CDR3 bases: TGTGCCAGCAGTTTTCCGCCCGCCGGAGGAAACACCATATATTTT.

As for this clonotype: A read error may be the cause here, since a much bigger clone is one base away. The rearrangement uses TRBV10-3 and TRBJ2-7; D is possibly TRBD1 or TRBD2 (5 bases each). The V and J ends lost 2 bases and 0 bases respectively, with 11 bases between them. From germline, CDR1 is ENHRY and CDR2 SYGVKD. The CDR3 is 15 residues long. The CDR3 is CAISEGAEASYEQYF. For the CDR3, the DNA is TGTGCCATCAGTGAGGGGGCGGAGGCCTCCTACGAGCAGTACTTC.

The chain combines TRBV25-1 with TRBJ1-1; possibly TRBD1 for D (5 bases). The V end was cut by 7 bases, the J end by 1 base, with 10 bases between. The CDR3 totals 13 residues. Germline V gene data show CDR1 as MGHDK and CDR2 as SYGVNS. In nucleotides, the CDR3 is TGTGCCAGCATATTGACAGAGAACACTGAAGCTTTCTTT. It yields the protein CASILTENTEAFF.

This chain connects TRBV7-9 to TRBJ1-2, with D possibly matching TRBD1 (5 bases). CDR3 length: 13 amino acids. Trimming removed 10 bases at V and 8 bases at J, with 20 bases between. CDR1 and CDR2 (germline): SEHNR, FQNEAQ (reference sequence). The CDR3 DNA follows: TGTGCCACCGGGAGGGGATCGGGAGTGGGCTACACCTTC. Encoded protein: CATGRGSGVGYTF.

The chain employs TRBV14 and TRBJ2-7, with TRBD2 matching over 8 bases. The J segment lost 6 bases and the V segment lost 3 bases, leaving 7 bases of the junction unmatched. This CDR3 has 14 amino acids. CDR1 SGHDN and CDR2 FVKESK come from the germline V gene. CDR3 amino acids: CASSHPGRASEQYF. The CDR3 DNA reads TGTGCCAGCAGCCACCCCGGGAGGGCGAGCGAGCAGTACTTC.

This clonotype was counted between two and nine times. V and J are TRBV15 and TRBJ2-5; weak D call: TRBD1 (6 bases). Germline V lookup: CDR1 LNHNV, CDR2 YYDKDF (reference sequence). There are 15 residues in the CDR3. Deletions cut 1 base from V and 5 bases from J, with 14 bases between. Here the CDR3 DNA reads TGTGCCACCAGCAGAGTCCCACCAGGGGAGGAGACCCAGTACTTC. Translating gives CATSRVPPGEETQYF.

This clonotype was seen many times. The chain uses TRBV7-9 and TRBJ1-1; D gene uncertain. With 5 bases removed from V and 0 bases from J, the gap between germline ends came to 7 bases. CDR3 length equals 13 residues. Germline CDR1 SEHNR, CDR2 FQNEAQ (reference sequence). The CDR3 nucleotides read TGTGCCAGCAGCCAACATGTGAACACTGAAGCTTTCTTT. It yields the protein CASSQHVNTEAFF.

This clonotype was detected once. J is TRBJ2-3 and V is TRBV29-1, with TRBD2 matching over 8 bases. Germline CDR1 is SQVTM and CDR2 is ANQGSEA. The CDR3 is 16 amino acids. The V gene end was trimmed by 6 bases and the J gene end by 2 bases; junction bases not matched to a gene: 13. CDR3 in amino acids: CSVTQLAGRATDTQYF. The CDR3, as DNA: TGCAGCGTGACCCAGTTAGCGGGGAGAGCCACAGATACGCAGTATTTT.

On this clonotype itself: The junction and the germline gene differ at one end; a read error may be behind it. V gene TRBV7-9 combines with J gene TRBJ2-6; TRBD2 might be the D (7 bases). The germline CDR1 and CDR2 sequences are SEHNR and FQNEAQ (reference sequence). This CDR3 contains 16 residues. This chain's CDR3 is CASSFLGVAGADVLTF. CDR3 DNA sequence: TGTGCCAGCAGCTTCCTGGGGGTGGCGGGGGCCGACGTCCTGACTTTC.

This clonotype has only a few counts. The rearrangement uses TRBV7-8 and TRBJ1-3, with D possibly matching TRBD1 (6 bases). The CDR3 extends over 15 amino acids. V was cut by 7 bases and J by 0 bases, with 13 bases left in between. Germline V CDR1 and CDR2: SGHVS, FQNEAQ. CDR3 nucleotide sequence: TGTGCCAGCAACTCCGGGACACGCTCTGGAAACACCATATATTTT. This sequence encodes CASNSGTRSGNTIYF. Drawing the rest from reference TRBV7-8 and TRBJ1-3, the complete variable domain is GAGVSQSPRYKVAKRGQDVALRCDPISGHVSLFWYQQALGQGPEFLTYFQNEAQLDKSGLPSDRFFAERPEGSVSTLKIQRTQQEDSAVYLCASNSGTRSGNTIYFGEGSWLTVV.

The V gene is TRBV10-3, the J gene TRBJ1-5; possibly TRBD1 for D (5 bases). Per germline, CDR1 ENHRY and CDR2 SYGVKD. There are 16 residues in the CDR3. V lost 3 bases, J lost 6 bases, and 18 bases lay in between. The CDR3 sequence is CAISDAGAVPRQPQHF. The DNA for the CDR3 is TGTGCCATCAGTGACGCCGGGGCAGTGCCCCGTCAGCCCCAGCATTTT.

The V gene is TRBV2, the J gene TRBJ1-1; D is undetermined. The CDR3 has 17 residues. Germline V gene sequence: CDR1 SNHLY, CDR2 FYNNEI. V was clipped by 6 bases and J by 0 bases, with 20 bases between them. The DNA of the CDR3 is TGTGCCAGCAGCGGGTACGAAGACGGCGCCATGAACACTGAAGCTTTCTTT. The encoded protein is CASSGYEDGAMNTEAFF.

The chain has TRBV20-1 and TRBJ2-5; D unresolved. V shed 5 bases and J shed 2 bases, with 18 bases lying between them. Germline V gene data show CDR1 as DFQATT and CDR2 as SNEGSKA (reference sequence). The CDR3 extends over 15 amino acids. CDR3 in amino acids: CSAPPGSAAQETQYF. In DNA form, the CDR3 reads TGCAGTGCTCCCCCCGGTAGTGCGGCGCAAGAGACCCAGTACTTC.

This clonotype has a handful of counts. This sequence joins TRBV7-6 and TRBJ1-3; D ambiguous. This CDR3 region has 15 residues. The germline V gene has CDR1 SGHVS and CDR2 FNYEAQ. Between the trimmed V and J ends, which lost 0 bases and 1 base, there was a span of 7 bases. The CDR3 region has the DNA TGTGCCAGCAGCTTAGCGGGGAGTTCTGGAAACACCATATATTTT. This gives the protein CASSLAGSSGNTIYF.

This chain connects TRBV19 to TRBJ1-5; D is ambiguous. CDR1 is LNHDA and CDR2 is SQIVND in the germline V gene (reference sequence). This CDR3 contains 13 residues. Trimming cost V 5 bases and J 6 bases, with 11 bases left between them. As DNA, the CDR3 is TGTGCCAGTAGTCTCGGCCGCACTCAGCCCCAGCATTTT. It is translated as CASSLGRTQPQHF.

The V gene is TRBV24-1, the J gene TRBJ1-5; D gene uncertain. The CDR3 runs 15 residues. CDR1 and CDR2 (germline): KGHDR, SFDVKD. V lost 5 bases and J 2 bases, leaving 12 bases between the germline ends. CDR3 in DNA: TGTGCCACCAGTGCTATCCGCCAGGGCAATCAGCCCCAGCATTTT. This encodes CATSAIRQGNQPQHF.

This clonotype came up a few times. CDR3 sequence (DNA): TGCGCCAGCAGCCGCGGACCGGGTAAAGGCGAAAAACTGTTTTTT. Its translation is CASSRGPGKGEKLFF. The chain is built from TRBV5-1 and TRBJ1-4; no firm D call. Germline CDR1 reads SGHRS; CDR2 reads YFSETQ. The CDR3 has 15 amino acids. V shed 4 bases and J shed 8 bases, with 18 bases lying between them. The variable domain in full, with the rest retrieved from reference TRBV5-1 and TRBJ1-4, is KAGVTQTPRYLIKTRGQQVTLSCSPISGHRSVSWYQQTPGQGLQFLFEYFSETQRNKGNFPGRFSGRQFSNSRSEMNVSTLELGDSALYLCASSRGPGKGEKLFFGSGTQLSVL.